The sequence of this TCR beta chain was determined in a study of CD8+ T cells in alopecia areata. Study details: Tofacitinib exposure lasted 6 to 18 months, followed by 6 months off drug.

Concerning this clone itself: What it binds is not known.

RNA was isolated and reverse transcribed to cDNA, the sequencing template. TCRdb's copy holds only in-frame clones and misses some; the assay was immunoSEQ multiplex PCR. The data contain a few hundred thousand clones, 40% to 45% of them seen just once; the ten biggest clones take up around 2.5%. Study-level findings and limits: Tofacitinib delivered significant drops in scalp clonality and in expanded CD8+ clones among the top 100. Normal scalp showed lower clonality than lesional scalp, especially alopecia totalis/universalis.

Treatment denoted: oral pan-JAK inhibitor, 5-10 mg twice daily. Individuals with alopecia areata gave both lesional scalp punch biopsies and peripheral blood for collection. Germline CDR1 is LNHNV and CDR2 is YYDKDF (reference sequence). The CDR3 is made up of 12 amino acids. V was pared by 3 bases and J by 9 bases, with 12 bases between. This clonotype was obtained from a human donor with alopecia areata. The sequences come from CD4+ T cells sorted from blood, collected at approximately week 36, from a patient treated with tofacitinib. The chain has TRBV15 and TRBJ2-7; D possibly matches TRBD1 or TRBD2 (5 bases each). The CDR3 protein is CATSRGPGRQYF. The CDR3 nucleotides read TGTGCCACCAGCAGGGGTCCGGGACGGCAGTACTTC.